Listed below are T cell receptor beta chains from one sample, sequenced in a study of T cells in Graves' hyperthyroidism and ophthalmopathy. TCRdb called the multiplex PCR reads again in MiXCR, with one record for every CDR3 protein. The table records a few hundred thousand distinct CDR3 sequences, about 14% of them present only once. The sample was blood. The receptors stem from a woman aged 40 to 50 with Graves' hyperthyroidism that later progressed to Graves' ophthalmopathy. CDR3s include the opening cysteine and the closing phenylalanine or tryptophan. A D gene is named only where the DNA matches it firmly. Clone size is stated in some rows and not others, as once, few, many or a class when expanded.

TRBV29-1	-	TRBJ2-7	many	TGCAGCGTGAGGGGGGACAGCTACGAGCAGTACTTC	CSVRGDSYEQYF
TRBV12-3/TRBV12-4	-	TRBJ2-3	many	TGTGCCAGCAGTCGGGGGTTAGATACGCAGTATTTT	CASSRGLDTQYF
TRBV6-1	TRBD1	TRBJ1-2	many	TGTGCCAGCACCTACCGGGACAGGGATGGCTACACCTTC	CASTYRDRDGYTF
TRBV6-5	-	TRBJ1-1	-	TGTGCCAGCAGTTACGGGCCGGGCGACACTGAAGCTTTCTTT	CASSYGPGDTEAFF
TRBV27	TRBD1	TRBJ1-2	few	TGTGCCAGCAGTTCACAGGGGGATGGCTACACCTTC	CASSSQGDGYTF
TRBV18	-	TRBJ2-7	few	TGTGCCAGCTCACCATCACAGGTTAGGTACGAGCAGCACTTC	CASSPSQVRYEQHF
TRBV5-6	TRBD2	TRBJ2-5	few	TGTGCCAGCAGCTTGGGAGCGGGAGAAGAGACCCAGTACTTC	CASSLGAGEETQYF
TRBV11-1	TRBD1	TRBJ2-5	-	TGTGCCAGCCAAACAGGGGGAGAGACCCAGTACTTC	CASQTGGETQYF
TRBV20-1	-	TRBJ1-2	-	TGCAGTGCTAGAGAGGGGGCCGTTGGCTACACCTTC	CSAREGAVGYTF
TRBV5-4	-	TRBJ2-7	many	TGTGCCAGCAGCTTGGGGGGGAGCCACGAGCAGTACTTC	CASSLGGSHEQYF
TRBV2	TRBD2	TRBJ2-2	many	TGTGCCAGCAGTAAAAACCCCGGACTAGCTAACACCGGGGAGCTGTTTTTT	CASSKNPGLANTGELFF
TRBV5-1	TRBD2	TRBJ2-1	many	TGCGCCAGCAGCTTACTAGCGGGAGGAAATGAGCAGTTCTTC	CASSLLAGGNEQFF
TRBV12-3/TRBV12-4	TRBD2	TRBJ2-5	many	TGTGCCAGCAGGACTCGGACTAGCGGGAAGGGGGAGACCCAGTACTTC	CASRTRTSGKGETQYF
TRBV2	TRBD1	TRBJ1-6	many	TGTGCCAGCAACCCGGGACAGGGGATCAGCTCCTATAATTCACCCCTCCACTTT	CASNPGQGISSYNSPLHF
TRBV11-2	TRBD1	TRBJ2-1	many	TGTGCCAGCAGCCCAGGGACAGGGGTGATTGAGCAGTTCTTC	CASSPGTGVIEQFF
TRBV18	-	TRBJ2-7	-	TGTGCCAGCTCACGGGACGTTTCCTACGAGCAGTACTTC	CASSRDVSYEQYF
TRBV28	-	TRBJ1-3	many	TGTGCCAGCAGCTCCATTCGGACAGACCGCTCTGGAAACACCATATATTTT	CASSSIRTDRSGNTIYF
TRBV28	-	TRBJ1-5	many	TGTGCCAGCAGCCTTGCAGGGGCCCGCAATCAGCCCCAGCATTTT	CASSLAGARNQPQHF
TRBV5-1	TRBD2	TRBJ2-2	many	TGCGCCAGCAGCTCTACTAGCGGGACGAACACCGGGGAGCTGTTTTTT	CASSSTSGTNTGELFF
TRBV10-1	TRBD2	TRBJ2-3	many	TGCGCCAGCAGTGAGTCGGGACTAGCGGGAGGGCCGACAGATACGCAGTATTTT	CASSESGLAGGPTDTQYF
TRBV7-9	-	TRBJ2-7	many	TGTGCCAGCAGCTTAGGGCCGGGATTAGACGAGCAGTACTTC	CASSLGPGLDEQYF
TRBV9	TRBD1	TRBJ2-2	many	TGTGCCAGCAGCGTAGACAGGGGGCGAATAGCCGCGAACACCGGGGAGCTGTTTTTT	CASSVDRGRIAANTGELFF
TRBV20-1	TRBD2	TRBJ2-1	-	TGCAGTGCTAGAGAGACTAGCGGGGGGTACAATGAGCAGTTCTTC	CSARETSGGYNEQFF
TRBV12-3/TRBV12-4	TRBD1	TRBJ2-7	many	TGTGCCAGCAGCCGGACAGGGGAGGCCCCCTACGAGCAGTACTTC	CASSRTGEAPYEQYF
TRBV6-1	TRBD2	TRBJ2-5	many	TGTGCCAGCACGGGCGGGGGTGGGACCCAGTACTTC	CASTGGGGTQYF
TRBV20-1	TRBD1	TRBJ2-5	many	TGCAGTGCTAGCGAGGGGGCGGTTGAGACCCAGTACTTC	CSASEGAVETQYF
TRBV20-1	-	TRBJ2-7	many	TGCAGTGCTAGACTATCCTCCTACGAGCAGTACTTC	CSARLSSYEQYF
TRBV6-5	-	TRBJ1-3	many	TGTGCCAGCAGTTACTCCGCGGTGTCCTCCTCTGGAAACACCATATATTTT	CASSYSAVSSSGNTIYF